What follows are 18 T cell receptor beta chains derived from one specimen sequenced in a study of blood T cell repertoires in COVID-19. Sequenced by immunoSEQ multiplex PCR; TCRdb stores in-frame clones only, minus some. Of about 95,000 clones listed, under 85% were seen once; the top ten hold more than 20%. The sample consisted of peripheral blood. The receptor set was obtained from a human donor in a cohort sampled during active COVID-19.

The CDR3 DNA reads as TGCGCCAGCAGGGGGCCAAGGGGAGGAAACACCATATATTTT. Protein: CASRGPRGGNTIYF. The chain employs TRBV5-1 and TRBJ1-3; D is possibly TRBD1 (5 bases). The CDR3 consists of 14 residues. V was shortened by 5 bases and J by 4 bases, with 13 bases between the two germline ends. Germline CDR1 is SGHRS and CDR2 is YFSETQ.

This rearrangement joins TRBV7-2 to TRBJ2-5; 10 bases are a match to TRBD1. The V gene end was trimmed by 5 bases and the J gene end by 5 bases; junction bases not matched to a gene: 8. The CDR3 spans 15 residues. Per the germline V gene, CDR1 is SGHTA and CDR2 is FQGNSA. The CDR3 is CASSTGTGARETQYF. CDR3 DNA: TGTGCCAGCAGCACGGGGACAGGGGCGAGGGAGACCCAGTACTTC.

The V call is TRBV7-3, the J call TRBJ2-3; TRBD2 matches 11 bases. The CDR3 covers 19 residues. The germline CDR1 and CDR2 sequences are SGHTA and FQGTGA. Unmatched junction bases numbered 10, after V lost 0 bases and J lost 2 bases. The CDR3 bases are TGTGCCAGCAGCTTAACTAGCGGGGGGGCCTGGGCGAACACAGATACGCAGTATTTT. This translates into CASSLTSGGAWANTDTQYF.

The V gene is TRBV5-4, the J gene TRBJ1-2, with D perhaps TRBD1 (5 bases). There are 15 residues in the CDR3. CDR1 SGHNT and CDR2 YYREEE come from the germline V gene (reference sequence). The V gene lost 4 bases and the J gene lost 2 bases, with 15 bases spanning the gap. CDR3 loop: CASSPTVLVNYGYTF. The CDR3 DNA reads TGTGCCAGCAGCCCGACAGTTTTGGTCAACTATGGCTACACCTTC.

V is TRBV5-1 and J is TRBJ2-3; a possible D gene is TRBD2 (6 bases). CDR1 and CDR2 (germline): SGHRS, YFSETQ. CDR3 length equals 12 residues. Trimming stripped 7 bases from V and 0 bases from J, with 6 bases between. The CDR3 here is CASGGSTDTQYF. The DNA for the CDR3 is TGCGCCAGCGGGGGGAGCACAGATACGCAGTATTTT.

This chain connects TRBV3-1 (or the pseudogene TRBV3-2) to TRBJ2-7, with D possibly being TRBD1 (5 bases). The CDR3 spans 14 residues. Trimming took off 4 bases at V and 3 bases at J, with 13 bases between the two ends. Germline V gene data show CDR1 as LGHDT and CDR2 as YNNKEL (reference sequence). Here the CDR3 reads CASSLLLGDYEQYF. In DNA, the CDR3 is TGTGCCAGCAGCCTTCTGTTAGGGGACTACGAGCAGTACTTC.

The V and J genes are TRBV20-1 and TRBJ1-2, with D unclear. Trimming removed 3 bases from V and 9 bases from J, with 14 bases in between. From germline, CDR1 is DFQATT and CDR2 SNEGSKA (reference sequence). CDR3 length: 12 residues. The DNA of the CDR3 is TGCAGTGCTAGTAACATGTATCTCAGCTACACCTTC. It specifies CSASNMYLSYTF.

This chain joins TRBV28 and TRBJ1-1; weak D call: TRBD1 (5 bases). Trimming removed 6 bases from V and 1 base from J, with 15 bases in between. CDR1 is MDHEN and CDR2 is SYDVKM in the germline V gene. The CDR3 sequence is 15 residues long. The CDR3 protein is CASRLPRGGNTEAFF. In DNA, the CDR3 is TGTGCCAGCAGACTCCCAAGGGGAGGGAACACTGAAGCTTTCTTT.

This chain uses TRBV5-5 with TRBJ2-6; the match to TRBD1 covers 10 bases. CDR3 length equals 18 residues. CDR1 is SGHKS and CDR2 is YYEKEE in the germline V gene (reference sequence). V dropped 4 bases and J dropped 0; count of bases not matched to a gene: 7. CDR3 bases: TGTGCCAGCAGCGTGACAGGGGGCTTCGGCTCTGGGGCCAACGTCCTGACTTTC. Its protein is CASSVTGGFGSGANVLTF.

The chain uses TRBV4-1 and TRBJ1-2, with 9 nucleotides matching TRBD1. V gave up 2 bases and J gave up 2 bases; unmatched junction bases: 3. In germline, CDR1 is MGHRA, CDR2 YSYEKL. The CDR3 has 15 residues. The DNA of the CDR3 is TGCGCCAGCAGCCAATCAACAGGGGGCAACTATGGCTACACCTTC. This codes for CASSQSTGGNYGYTF.

The chain carries TRBV11-2 and TRBJ1-3; TRBD1 aligns across 8 bases. This CDR3 has 16 amino acids. The germline V gene encodes CDR1 SGHAT and CDR2 FQNNGV. After removal of 1 base from V and 3 bases from J, the junction contained 5 bases not matched to a gene. CDR3 DNA: TGTGCCAGCAGCTTAGCCTCAGGGACAGGTGGAAACACCATATATTTT. Translated: CASSLASGTGGNTIYF.

This clone was counted a few times. This chain joins TRBV2 and TRBJ2-1, with D possibly TRBD2 on 5 matching bases. V dropped 4 bases and J dropped 9 bases, with 19 bases sitting between them. Germline CDR1 is SNHLY and CDR2 is FYNNEI. CDR3 length equals 15 residues. The CDR3 loop is CASSAEGYGGSEQFF. DNA of the CDR3: TGTGCCAGCAGTGCTGAGGGATACGGTGGTAGTGAGCAGTTCTTC.

The rearrangement joins TRBV28 to TRBJ2-7; D unclear. The CDR3 contains 11 residues. Per germline, CDR1 MDHEN and CDR2 SYDVKM. The V end lost 6 bases, the J end lost 3 bases, and 6 bases lay between the germline ends. The CDR3 spells CASSPFYEQYF. The CDR3 DNA reads TGTGCCAGCAGCCCCTTCTACGAGCAGTACTTC.

This clone was seen more than once but under ten times. This chain links TRBV7-2 with TRBJ1-1; D may be TRBD1 (5 bases). CDR3 size: 14 residues. The germline CDR1 and CDR2 sequences are SGHTA and FQGNSA. V lost 2 bases, J lost 4 bases, and 11 bases lay in between. CDR3 amino acids: CASSLNWGGTEAFF. The CDR3 region has the DNA TGTGCCAGCAGCTTAAATTGGGGGGGCACTGAAGCTTTCTTT.

For the CDR3, the DNA is TGTGCCAGCAGGGCTTCGACAGGGAACCTGTTTTTT. Amino acid sequence: CASRASTGNLFF. V usage is TRBV5-6 and J usage is TRBJ1-4, with TRBD1 matching 7 bases. The CDR3 extends over 12 amino acids. Per germline, CDR1 SGHDT and CDR2 YYEEEE. After removal of 5 bases from V and 14 bases from J, the junction contained 9 bases not matched to a gene.

This chain links TRBV7-8 with TRBJ1-1, with a possible D match to TRBD1 (5 bases). CDR3 size: 14 residues. Germline values: CDR1 SGHVS, CDR2 FQNEAQ. V lost 5 bases and J 4 bases, leaving 14 bases between the germline ends. In DNA form, the CDR3 reads TGTGCCAGCAGCCCTTCGGGGGGGTCCACTGAAGCTTTCTTT. It specifies CASSPSGGSTEAFF.

The genes are TRBV27 and TRBJ2-2; TRBD2 aligns across 8 bases. Trimming removed 1 base from V and 3 bases from J; junction bases left unmatched: 7. Germline V gene sequence: CDR1 MNHEY, CDR2 SMNVEV (reference sequence). This CDR3 has 17 amino acids. CDR3 loop: CASSLWGVAGYTGELFF. Written as DNA, the CDR3 is TGTGCCAGCAGTTTATGGGGGGTAGCGGGATACACCGGGGAGCTGTTTTTT.

The chain has TRBV11-2 and TRBJ2-5; D remains ambiguous. The CDR3 totals 13 residues. Germline V CDR1 and CDR2: SGHAT, FQNNGV. V lost 5 bases, J lost 2 bases, and 9 bases lay in between. CDR3 protein: CASSQARQETQYF. The DNA for the CDR3 is TGTGCCAGCAGCCAAGCCCGTCAAGAGACCCAGTACTTC. The full variable domain, rest sourced from reference TRBV11-2 and TRBJ2-5, is EAGVAQSPRYKIIEKRQSVAFWCNPISGHATLYWYQQILGQGPKLLIQFQNNGVVDDSQLPKDRFSAERLKGVDSTLKIQPAKLEDSAVYLCASSQARQETQYFGPGTRLLVL.